This T cell receptor (beta chain) was recorded in a study of blood T cell repertoires in COVID-19. Looking at the study overall: Sources were T cells, B-cell-depleted T cells, or PBMCs; the material itself was cDNA or gDNA.

The CDR3 is made up of 14 amino acids. V was cut by 10 bases and J by 3 bases, with 16 bases left in between. Looked up from germline, CDR1 is LNHDA and CDR2 is SQIVND (reference sequence). In the authors' methods: Nucleated cell counts were estimated from reference gene primer amplification. Sequencing was performed with immunoSEQ multiplex PCR; in TCRdb, only in-frame clones are kept and a portion is missing. The V and J calls and the clone size are those of that table, but D and trimming were determined from the DNA. The data contain 300,000 or so clones, 70% to 90% of them singletons. The clonotype was recovered from a woman in her fifties or sixties with active or convalescent COVID-19. V is TRBV19 and J is TRBJ1-3; D unresolved. Sequencing used peripheral blood. CDR3 sequence (DNA): TGTGCCACTAAAACGGAGGTATTTGGAAACACCATATATTTT. Its protein product is CATKTEVFGNTIYF.